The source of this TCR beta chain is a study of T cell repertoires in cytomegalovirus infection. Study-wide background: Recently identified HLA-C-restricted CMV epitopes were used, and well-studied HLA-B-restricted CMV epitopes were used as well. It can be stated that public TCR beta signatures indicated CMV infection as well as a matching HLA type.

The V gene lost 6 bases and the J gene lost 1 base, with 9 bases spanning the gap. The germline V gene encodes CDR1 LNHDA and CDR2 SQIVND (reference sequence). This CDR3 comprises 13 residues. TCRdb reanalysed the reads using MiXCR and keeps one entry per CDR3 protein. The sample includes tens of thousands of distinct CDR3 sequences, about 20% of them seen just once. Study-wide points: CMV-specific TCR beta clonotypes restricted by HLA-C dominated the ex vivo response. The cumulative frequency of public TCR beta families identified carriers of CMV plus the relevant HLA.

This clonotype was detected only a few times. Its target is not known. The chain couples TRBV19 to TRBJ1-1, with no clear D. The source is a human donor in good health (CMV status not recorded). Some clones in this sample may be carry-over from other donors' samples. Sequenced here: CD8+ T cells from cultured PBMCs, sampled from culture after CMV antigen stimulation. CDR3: CASRAGGNTEAFF. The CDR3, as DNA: TGTGCCAGTAGGGCAGGAGGGAACACTGAAGCTTTCTTT.